This entry lists 23 T cell receptor beta chains sequenced from one sample in a study of blood T cell repertoires in COVID-19. Libraries were prepared by immunoSEQ multiplex PCR; TCRdb keeps only in-frame clonotypes and omits some of them. Of 150,000 or so clones listed, around 90% are singletons. Sequencing was carried out using peripheral blood. The receptor set was obtained from a man aged 18 to 29 with acute or convalescent COVID-19.

This clone has only one observation. J is TRBJ1-1 and V is TRBV12-3 or TRBV12-4; no clear D gene. V lost 2 bases, J lost 6 bases, and 7 bases lay in between. The length of the CDR3 is 12 residues. The CDR3 DNA sequence: TGTGCCAGCAGTTTAACGAGAGCTGAAGCTTTCTTT. Its translation: CASSLTRAEAFF.

This sequence joins TRBV19 and TRBJ2-1; possible D gene TRBD2, 6 bases. The CDR3 is 12 amino acids. V shed 1 base and J shed 16 bases, with 14 bases lying between them. CDR1 and CDR2 from the germline V gene are LNHDA and SQIVND (reference sequence). CDR3 sequence: CASSIVPGLLFF. CDR3 DNA sequence: TGTGCCAGTAGTATAGTTCCGGGACTCCTCTTCTTC.

The chain employs TRBV5-5 and TRBJ1-6; TRBD1 agrees at 9 bases. Germline loops: CDR1 SGHKS, CDR2 YYEKEE (reference sequence). V was pared by 1 base and J by 7 bases, with 3 bases of the junction left unmatched. The CDR3 sequence is 15 residues long. CDR3 residues: CASSLSGQGNSPLHF. The CDR3 DNA is TGTGCCAGCAGCTTGTCCGGACAGGGGAATTCACCCCTCCACTTT.

The J gene is TRBJ2-2, the V gene TRBV5-1; D might be TRBD1 (6 bases). This CDR3 has 15 residues. The V and J ends lost 0 bases and 4 bases respectively, with 10 bases between them. Germline V gene data show CDR1 as SGHRS and CDR2 as YFSETQ. The CDR3 region has the DNA TGCGCCAGCAGCTTGGACAGGGTTGGCACCGGGGAGCTGTTTTTT. Its protein product is CASSLDRVGTGELFF.

This clone was detected only once. At one end, the junction sequence differs from germline, possibly due to a read error. The chain links TRBV4-1 to TRBJ1-2, with TRBD1 identical over 7 bases. The CDR3 length is 13 residues. CDR1 and CDR2 from the germline V gene are MGHRA and YSYEKL. CDR3 coding DNA: TGCGCCAGCAAAGGGGGCGGTGCTATGGCTACGTCCTTC. It codes for CASKGGGAMATSF.

The chain joins TRBV6-1 to TRBJ1-5; 7 bases line up with TRBD1. V dropped 2 bases and J dropped 4; count of bases not matched to a gene: 14. In germline, CDR1 is MNHNS, CDR2 SASEGT. There are 18 residues in the CDR3. DNA of the CDR3: TGTGCCAGCAGTGAAACCCTTACAAGGGGGCTAACTAATCAGCCCCAGCATTTT. It codes for CASSETLTRGLTNQPQHF.

The chain uses TRBV6-5 and TRBJ2-1; 12 nucleotides align to TRBD1. The CDR3 runs to 15 residues. Germline V CDR1 and CDR2: MNHEY, SVGAGI. Trimming cost V 7 bases and J 7 bases; bases outside gene matches: 8. CDR3 in amino acids: CASNPGTGGPNEQFF. In nucleotides, the CDR3 is TGTGCCAGCAATCCCGGGACAGGGGGCCCTAATGAGCAGTTCTTC.

J is TRBJ1-1 and V is TRBV6-6, with 7 nucleotides matching TRBD1. Germline CDR1 MNHNY, CDR2 SVGAGI (reference sequence). The CDR3 sequence is 14 residues long. V trimming: 5 bases; J trimming: 0 bases; junction bases outside the gene matches: 3. CDR3 DNA: TGTGCCAGCAGTCGGACAGGTGTGAACACTGAAGCTTTCTTT. Translation: CASSRTGVNTEAFF.

The V gene is TRBV6-2 or TRBV6-3, the J gene TRBJ1-2, with 8 bases that match TRBD1. The CDR3 extends over 12 amino acids. Trimming took 6 bases from V and 8 from J; bases not matched to a gene: 5. The germline V gene encodes CDR1 MNHEY and CDR2 SVGEGT. The CDR3: CASSEQGGGYTF. CDR3 bases: TGTGCCAGCAGCGAACAGGGGGGCGGCTACACCTTC.

The chain uses TRBV5-1 and TRBJ2-1; TRBD1 agrees at 7 bases. Looked up from germline, CDR1 is SGHRS and CDR2 is YFSETQ. The V segment lost 3 bases and the J segment 2 bases; nucleotides outside the gene matches: 11. This CDR3 comprises 17 residues. This chain's CDR3 is CASSSGDSPQAYNEQFF. In DNA form, the CDR3 reads TGCGCCAGCAGCTCTGGGGACAGCCCACAGGCCTACAATGAGCAGTTCTTC.

The chain couples TRBV7-8 to TRBJ1-6; D ambiguous. Between the trimmed V and J ends, which lost 1 base and 0 bases, there was a span of 4 bases. This CDR3 spans 15 amino acids. Per the germline V gene, CDR1 is SGHVS and CDR2 is FQNEAQ. CDR3 region: CASSLVGSYNSPLHF. CDR3 DNA: TGTGCCAGCAGCTTAGTCGGCTCCTATAATTCACCCCTCCACTTT.

The chain employs TRBV5-4 and TRBJ1-1; D is unclear. Trimming shortened V by 4 bases and J by 0 bases, and 10 bases separated the two germline ends. The CDR3 spans 14 residues. Germline V gene data show CDR1 as SGHNT and CDR2 as YYREEE (reference sequence). This CDR3 reads CASSPQTVNTEAFF. The DNA of the CDR3 is TGTGCCAGCAGCCCACAGACCGTGAACACTGAAGCTTTCTTT.

This chain links TRBV7-2 with TRBJ1-1, with 7 bases that match TRBD1. V was pared by 0 bases and J by 7 bases, with 5 bases of the junction left unmatched. The CDR3 contains 14 residues. Germline V lookup: CDR1 SGHTA, CDR2 FQGNSA. The CDR3 DNA sequence: TGTGCCAGCAGCTTAGCGAAGGGGGCAGGTGAAGCTTTCTTT. Protein sequence: CASSLAKGAGEAFF.

V and J are TRBV5-1 and TRBJ1-2, with 7 bases that match TRBD1. Germline CDR1 is SGHRS and CDR2 is YFSETQ. The CDR3 totals 14 residues. V shed 0 bases and J 7 bases; nucleotides not matched to a gene: 6. As DNA, the CDR3 is TGCGCCAGCAGCTTGGGCGGGACAGATCGTGGCTACACCTTC. The encoded protein is CASSLGGTDRGYTF.

The V and J genes are TRBV14 and TRBJ1-2; 8 bases are shared with TRBD1. V was clipped by 1 base and J by 8 bases; unmatched bases: 9. Germline CDR1 and CDR2: SGHDN and FVKESK. CDR3 size: 15 residues. CDR3 DNA sequence: TGTGCCAGCAGCCAAGTCTCGACAGGGGTAGAGGGCTACACCTTC. As protein: CASSQVSTGVEGYTF. Drawing the rest from reference TRBV14 and TRBJ1-2, the complete variable domain is EAGVTQFPSHSVIEKGQTVTLRCDPISGHDNLYWYRRVMGKEIKFLLHFVKESKQDESGMPNNRFLAERTGGTYSTLKVQPAELEDSGVYFCASSQVSTGVEGYTFGSGTRLTVV.

As concerns this clone: Other DNA variants within this sample encode the same CDR3. The V call is TRBV12-5, the J call TRBJ2-1; the match to TRBD1 covers 8 bases. There are 14 residues in the CDR3. V shed 6 bases and J 6 bases; nucleotides not matched to a gene: 7. Germline CDR1 LGHNT, CDR2 FRNRAP. The CDR3 here is CASGTPGQGNEQFF. CDR3 coding DNA: TGTGCTAGTGGCACCCCCGGACAGGGCAATGAGCAGTTCTTC.

This clone was detected a few times. The genes are TRBV5-5 and TRBJ1-2; 8 nucleotides line up with TRBD1. Germline CDR1 reads SGHKS; CDR2 reads YYEKEE (reference sequence). The V gene end was trimmed by 4 bases and the J gene end by 8 bases; junction bases not matched to a gene: 4. The CDR3 length is 12 residues. The CDR3 is CASSGRGPGYTF. The CDR3 bases are TGTGCCAGCAGCGGCAGGGGGCCCGGCTACACCTTC.

The J gene is TRBJ1-6, the V gene TRBV5-1; a weak D match, TRBD1 (5 bases). Germline V CDR1 and CDR2: SGHRS, YFSETQ. Trimming left V 1 base short and J 10 bases short, with 15 bases between. The CDR3 is 15 residues long. Written as DNA, the CDR3 is TGCGCCAGCAGCTTGAACTCAGGGAAGGGATCACCCCTCCACTTT. Its translation: CASSLNSGKGSPLHF.

The chain has TRBV5-1 and TRBJ1-4; the D gene is possibly TRBD1 (5 bases). Trimming stripped 5 bases from V and 4 bases from J, with 12 bases between. The CDR3 contains 14 residues. CDR1 and CDR2 from the germline V gene are SGHRS and YFSETQ. The CDR3 DNA follows: TGCGCCAGCAGGGGTCCAGGGTTTAATGAAAAACTGTTTTTT. Translating gives CASRGPGFNEKLFF.

The gene calls are TRBV15 and TRBJ2-3, with D possibly matching TRBD2 (5 bases). The V end was cut by 2 bases, the J end by 3 bases, with 15 bases between. CDR1 LNHNV and CDR2 YYDKDF come from the germline V gene (reference sequence). There are 16 residues in the CDR3. CDR3 coding DNA: TGTGCCACCAGCAGACACGCTCGGGGTTCGACAGATACGCAGTATTTT. This gives the protein CATSRHARGSTDTQYF.

This rearrangement joins TRBV19 to TRBJ1-1; D is unclear. The CDR3 contains 11 residues. CDR1 is LNHDA, CDR2 SQIVND, per germline (reference sequence). Trimming removed 3 bases at V and 5 bases at J, with 4 bases between. The DNA for the CDR3 is TGTGCCAGTAGTATCGGGACTGAAGCTTTCTTT. Translation gives CASSIGTEAFF. Complete variable domain (other parts from reference TRBV19 and TRBJ1-1): DGGITQSPKYLFRKEGQNVTLSCEQNLNHDAMYWYRQDPGQGLRLIYYSQIVNDFQKGDIAEGYSVSREKKESFPLTVTSAQKNPTAFYLCASSIGTEAFFGQGTRLTVV.

This chain joins TRBV5-1 and TRBJ1-2, with 8 bases that match TRBD1. The CDR3 runs to 15 residues. Trimming removed 4 bases from V and 3 bases from J; junction bases left unmatched: 8. From germline, CDR1 is SGHRS and CDR2 YFSETQ. This chain's CDR3 is CASSLQGQVDYGYTF. CDR3 coding DNA: TGCGCCAGCAGCCTACAGGGACAGGTTGACTATGGCTACACCTTC.

The V gene is TRBV6-6, the J gene TRBJ1-2; 8 bases map to TRBD1. Germline V gives CDR1 MNHNY, CDR2 SVGAGI (reference sequence). V gave up 5 bases and J gave up 8 bases; unmatched junction bases: 16. This CDR3 is built from 16 residues. CDR3 loop: CASSLPFSGGAEGYTF. CDR3 nucleotide sequence: TGTGCCAGCAGTCTACCATTCTCAGGGGGCGCAGAAGGCTACACCTTC.